This TCR beta chain was recovered during a study of shared T cell receptors in the human thymus. There are 14 residues in the CDR3. CDR1 is LGHNT, CDR2 FRNRAP, per germline. V was trimmed by 6 bases and J by 5 bases, leaving 16 bases between them. Repertoires were generated with immunoSEQ multiplex PCR, while TCRdb's copy carries only in-frame clones and drops some. The sample includes hundreds of thousands of clones, approximately 87% of them seen just once. These data were also filed under a second study, of human thymus T cells. From that paper: Surgeons resected thymus tissue during corrective heart surgery. Thymic and blood repertoires seemed to show skewed V and J gene use. Overlap was high between thymic repertoires from unrelated individuals, as reported in related research.

The J gene is TRBJ2-5, the V gene TRBV12-5; tentatively, D is TRBD2 (6 bases). This clonotype originated in a boy under two years old with a congenital heart defect. Sequenced input: thymocytes. The CDR3: CASGDGGIGETQYF. The CDR3 DNA is TGTGCTAGTGGGGATGGGGGGATAGGTGAGACCCAGTACTTC.